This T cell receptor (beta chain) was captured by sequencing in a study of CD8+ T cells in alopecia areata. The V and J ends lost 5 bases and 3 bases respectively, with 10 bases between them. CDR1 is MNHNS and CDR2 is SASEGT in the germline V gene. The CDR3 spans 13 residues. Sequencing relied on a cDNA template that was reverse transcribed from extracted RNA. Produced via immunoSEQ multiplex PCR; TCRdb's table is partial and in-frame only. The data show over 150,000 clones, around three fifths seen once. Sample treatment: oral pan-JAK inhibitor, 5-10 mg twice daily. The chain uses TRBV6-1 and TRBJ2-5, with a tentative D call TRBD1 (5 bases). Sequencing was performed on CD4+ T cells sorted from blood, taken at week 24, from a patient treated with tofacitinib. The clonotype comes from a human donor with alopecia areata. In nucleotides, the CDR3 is TGTGCCAGCAGTAAAAACAGGAAAGAGACCCAGTACTTC. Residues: CASSKNRKETQYF.